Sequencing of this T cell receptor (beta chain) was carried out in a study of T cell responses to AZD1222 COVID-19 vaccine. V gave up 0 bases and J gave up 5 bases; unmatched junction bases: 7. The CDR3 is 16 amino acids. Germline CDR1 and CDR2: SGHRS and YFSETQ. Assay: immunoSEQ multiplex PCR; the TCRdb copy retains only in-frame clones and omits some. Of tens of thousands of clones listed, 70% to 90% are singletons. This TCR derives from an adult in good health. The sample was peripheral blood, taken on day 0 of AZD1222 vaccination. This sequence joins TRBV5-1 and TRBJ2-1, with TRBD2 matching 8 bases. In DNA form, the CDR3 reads TGCGCCAGCAGCTTGGGTCAGCGGGAGCCACACAATGAGCAGTTCTTC. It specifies CASSLGQREPHNEQFF.